The clone carrying this T cell receptor (beta chain) was seen a handful of times. Its antigen is still unknown. The data derive from a study of beta chain features in type 1 diabetes. Donors contributed one heparinised blood draw apiece, averaging around 100 mL. The study's findings and limits: Highly expressing activated T cells could be over-counted with a cDNA template. Within the patient group, naive, central memory and Treg TCRB repertoires appeared more similar to each other than within healthy donors.

The whole isolated RNA underwent reverse transcription, so sequencing captured expressed TCRB transcripts. This table comes from immunoSEQ multiplex PCR, and its TCRdb copy is limited to in-frame clones, with some not included. The repertoire holds about 330,000 clones, roughly 9.6% seen once, with 0.015% to 0.02% in the top ten. The sample consisted of naive CD4+ T cells from blood. The TCR sequence derives from a woman in her twenties or thirties in good health.

In DNA, the CDR3 is TGTGCCAGCAGCTTGGCACTAGCGGGAACGGTTGAGCAGTTCTTC. Residues: CASSLALAGTVEQFF. The chain joins TRBV5-4 to TRBJ2-1; 10 bases fit TRBD2. Per germline, CDR1 SGHNT and CDR2 YYREEE (reference sequence). This CDR3 has 15 amino acids. Trimming took 0 bases from V and 9 from J; bases not matched to a gene: 6.